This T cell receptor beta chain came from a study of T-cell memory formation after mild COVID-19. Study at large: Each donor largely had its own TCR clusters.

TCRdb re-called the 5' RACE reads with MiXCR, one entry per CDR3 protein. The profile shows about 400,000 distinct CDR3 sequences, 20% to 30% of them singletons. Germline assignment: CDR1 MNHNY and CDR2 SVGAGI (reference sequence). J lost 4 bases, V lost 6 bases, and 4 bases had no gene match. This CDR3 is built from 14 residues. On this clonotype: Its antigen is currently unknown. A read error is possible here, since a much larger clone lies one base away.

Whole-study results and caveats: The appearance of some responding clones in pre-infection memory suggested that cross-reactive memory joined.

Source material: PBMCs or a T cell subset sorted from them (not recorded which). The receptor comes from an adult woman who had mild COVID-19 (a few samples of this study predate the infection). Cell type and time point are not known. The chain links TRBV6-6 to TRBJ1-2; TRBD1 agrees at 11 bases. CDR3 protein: CASSRTGGVYGYTF. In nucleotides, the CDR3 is TGTGCCAGCAGCCGGACAGGGGGCGTCTATGGCTACACCTTC.